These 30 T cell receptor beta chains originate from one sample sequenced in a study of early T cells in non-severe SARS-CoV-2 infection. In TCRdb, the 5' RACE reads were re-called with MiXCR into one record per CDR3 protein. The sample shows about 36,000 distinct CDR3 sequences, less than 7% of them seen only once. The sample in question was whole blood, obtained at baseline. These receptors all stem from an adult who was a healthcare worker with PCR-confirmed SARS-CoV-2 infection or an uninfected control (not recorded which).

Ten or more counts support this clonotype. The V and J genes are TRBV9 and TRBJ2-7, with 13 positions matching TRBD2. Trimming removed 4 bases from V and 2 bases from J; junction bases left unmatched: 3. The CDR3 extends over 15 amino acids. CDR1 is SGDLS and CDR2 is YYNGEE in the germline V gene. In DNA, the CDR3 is TGTGCCAGCAGCCCGACTAGCGGGGGGACCTACGAGCAGTACTTC. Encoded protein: CASSPTSGGTYEQYF. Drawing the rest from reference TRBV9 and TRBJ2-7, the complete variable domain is DSGVTQTPKHLITATGQRVTLRCSPRSGDLSVYWYQQSLDQGLQFLIQYYNGEERAKGNILERFSAQQFPDLHSELNLSSLELGDSALYFCASSPTSGGTYEQYFGPGTRLTVT.

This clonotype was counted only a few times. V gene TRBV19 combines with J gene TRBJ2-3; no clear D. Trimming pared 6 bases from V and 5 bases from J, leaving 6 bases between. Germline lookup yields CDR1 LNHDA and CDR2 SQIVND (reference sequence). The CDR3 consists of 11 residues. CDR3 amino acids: CASSSGDTQYF. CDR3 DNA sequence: TGTGCCAGTAGCAGTGGAGATACGCAGTATTTT.

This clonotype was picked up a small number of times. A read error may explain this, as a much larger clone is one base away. Here the CDR3 DNA reads TGTGCCATCAGCTTTCGGACAGGGTCCTACGAGCAGTACTTC. It is translated as CAISFRTGSYEQYF. The chain joins TRBV7-8 to TRBJ2-7, with TRBD1 matching over 8 bases. In germline, CDR1 is SGHVS, CDR2 FQNEAQ. This CDR3 has 14 residues.

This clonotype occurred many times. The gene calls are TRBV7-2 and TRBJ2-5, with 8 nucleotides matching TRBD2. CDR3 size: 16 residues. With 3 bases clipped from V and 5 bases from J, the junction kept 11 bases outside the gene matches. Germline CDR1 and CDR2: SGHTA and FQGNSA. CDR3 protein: CASSFVDGRAEETQYF. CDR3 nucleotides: TGTGCCAGCAGCTTTGTAGACGGGAGGGCCGAGGAGACCCAGTACTTC.

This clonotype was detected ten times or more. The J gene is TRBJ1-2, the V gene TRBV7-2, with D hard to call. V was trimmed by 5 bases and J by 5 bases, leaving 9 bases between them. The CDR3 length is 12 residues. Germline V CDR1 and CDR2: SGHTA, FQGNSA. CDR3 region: CASSPQRYGYTF. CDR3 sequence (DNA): TGTGCCAGCAGCCCTCAGAGATATGGCTACACCTTC.

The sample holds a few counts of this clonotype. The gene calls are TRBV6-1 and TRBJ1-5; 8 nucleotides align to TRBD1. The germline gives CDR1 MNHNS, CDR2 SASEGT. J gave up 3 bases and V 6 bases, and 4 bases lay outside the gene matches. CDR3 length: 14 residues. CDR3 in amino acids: CASSRQGSNQPQHF. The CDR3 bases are TGTGCCAGCAGCCGACAGGGGTCCAATCAGCCCCAGCATTTT.

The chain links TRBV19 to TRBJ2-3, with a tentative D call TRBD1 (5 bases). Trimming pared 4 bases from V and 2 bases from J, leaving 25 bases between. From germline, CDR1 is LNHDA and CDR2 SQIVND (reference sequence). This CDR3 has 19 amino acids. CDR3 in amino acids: CASSKGRLAPSSNTDTQYF. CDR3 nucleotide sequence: TGTGCCAGTAGTAAGGGGCGACTCGCGCCTTCATCTAACACAGATACGCAGTATTTT. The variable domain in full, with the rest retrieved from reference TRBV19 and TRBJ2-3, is DGGITQSPKYLFRKEGQNVTLSCEQNLNHDAMYWYRQDPGQGLRLIYYSQIVNDFQKGDIAEGYSVSREKKESFPLTVTSAQKNPTAFYLCASSKGRLAPSSNTDTQYFGPGTRLTVL.

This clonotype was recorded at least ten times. Here the CDR3 reads CSVSIGEQFF. The CDR3 region has the DNA TGCAGCGTCTCCATTGGTGAGCAGTTCTTC. The chain recombines TRBV29-1 with TRBJ2-1; D is unresolved. Deletions cut 6 bases from V and 9 bases from J, with 9 bases between. This CDR3 has 10 residues. Germline-derived CDR1 and CDR2 are SQVTM and ANQGSEA.

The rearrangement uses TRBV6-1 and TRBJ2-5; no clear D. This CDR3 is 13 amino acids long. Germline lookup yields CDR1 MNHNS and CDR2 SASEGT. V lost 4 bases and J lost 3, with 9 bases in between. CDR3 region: CASSGASKETQYF. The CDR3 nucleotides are TGTGCCAGCAGTGGGGCCTCCAAAGAGACCCAGTACTTC.

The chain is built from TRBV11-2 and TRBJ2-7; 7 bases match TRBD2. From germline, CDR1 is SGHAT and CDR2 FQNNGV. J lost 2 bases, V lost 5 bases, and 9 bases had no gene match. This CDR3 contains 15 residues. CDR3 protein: CASSLTPSGPYEQYF. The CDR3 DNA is TGTGCCAGCAGCCTAACGCCTAGCGGCCCCTACGAGCAGTACTTC.

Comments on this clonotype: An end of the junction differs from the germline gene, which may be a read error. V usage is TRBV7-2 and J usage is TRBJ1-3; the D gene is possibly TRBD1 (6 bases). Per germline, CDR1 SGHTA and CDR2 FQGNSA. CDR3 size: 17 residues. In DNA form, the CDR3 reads TGTGCCAGCAGCTGGGGGCAGCCAGGTCCCTCTGAAAACACCATATATTTT. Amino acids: CASSWGQPGPSENTIYF.

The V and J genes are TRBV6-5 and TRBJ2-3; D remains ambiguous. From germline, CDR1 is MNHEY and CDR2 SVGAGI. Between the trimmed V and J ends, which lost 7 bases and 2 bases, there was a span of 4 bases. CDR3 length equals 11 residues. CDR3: CASTHTDTQYF. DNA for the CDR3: TGTGCCAGCACCCACACAGATACGCAGTATTTT.

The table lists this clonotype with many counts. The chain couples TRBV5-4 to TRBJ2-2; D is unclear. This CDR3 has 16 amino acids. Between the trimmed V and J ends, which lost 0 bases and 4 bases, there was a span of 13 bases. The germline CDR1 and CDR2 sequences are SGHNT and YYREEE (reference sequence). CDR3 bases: TGTGCCAGCAGCTTGGGTGAGACCCGGTCCACCGGGGAGCTGTTTTTT. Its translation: CASSLGETRSTGELFF. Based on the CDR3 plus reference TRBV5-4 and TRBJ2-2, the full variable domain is ETGVTQSPTHLIKTRGQQVTLRCSSQSGHNTVSWYQQALGQGPQFIFQYYREEENGRGNFPPRFSGLQFPNYSSELNVNALELDDSALYLCASSLGETRSTGELFFGEGSRLTVL.

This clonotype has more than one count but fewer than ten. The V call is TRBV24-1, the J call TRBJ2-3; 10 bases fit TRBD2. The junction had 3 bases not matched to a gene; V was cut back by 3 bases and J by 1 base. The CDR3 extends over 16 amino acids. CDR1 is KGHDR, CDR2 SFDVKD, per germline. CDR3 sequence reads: CATSDVAGGGTDTQYF. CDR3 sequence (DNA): TGTGCCACCAGTGATGTAGCGGGAGGTGGCACAGATACGCAGTATTTT.

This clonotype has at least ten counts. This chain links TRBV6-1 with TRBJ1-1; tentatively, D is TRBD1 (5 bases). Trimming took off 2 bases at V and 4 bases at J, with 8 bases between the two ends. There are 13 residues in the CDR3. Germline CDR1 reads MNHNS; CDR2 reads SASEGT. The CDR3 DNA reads TGTGCCAGCAGTGAAAGGGGCGGCACTGAAGCTTTCTTT. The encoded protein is CASSERGGTEAFF.

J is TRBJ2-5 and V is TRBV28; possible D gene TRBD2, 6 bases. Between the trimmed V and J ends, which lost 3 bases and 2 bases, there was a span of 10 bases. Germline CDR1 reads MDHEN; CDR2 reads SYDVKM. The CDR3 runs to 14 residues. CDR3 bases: TGTGCCAGCAGTTTGGGGACTGTTCAAGAGACCCAGTACTTC. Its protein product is CASSLGTVQETQYF.

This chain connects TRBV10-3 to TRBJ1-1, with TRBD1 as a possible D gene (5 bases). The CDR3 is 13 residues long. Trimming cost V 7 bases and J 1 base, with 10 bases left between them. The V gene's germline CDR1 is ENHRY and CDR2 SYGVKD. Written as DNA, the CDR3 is TGTGCCATCATGCAGGGCTCGAACACTGAAGCTTTCTTT. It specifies CAIMQGSNTEAFF.

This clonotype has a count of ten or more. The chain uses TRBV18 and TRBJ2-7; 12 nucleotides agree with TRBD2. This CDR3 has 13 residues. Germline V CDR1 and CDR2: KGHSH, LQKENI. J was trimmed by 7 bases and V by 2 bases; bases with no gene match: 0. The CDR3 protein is CASSPGLAGEQYF. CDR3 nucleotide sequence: TGTGCCAGCTCACCAGGACTAGCGGGAGAGCAGTACTTC.

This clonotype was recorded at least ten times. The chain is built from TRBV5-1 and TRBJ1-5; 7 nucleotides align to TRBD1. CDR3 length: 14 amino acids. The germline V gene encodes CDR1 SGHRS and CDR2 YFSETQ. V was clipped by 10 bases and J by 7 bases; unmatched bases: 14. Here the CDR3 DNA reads TGCGCCCACGATTCGCAGGGGGAAACGCAGCCCCAGCATTTT. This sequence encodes CAHDSQGETQPQHF.

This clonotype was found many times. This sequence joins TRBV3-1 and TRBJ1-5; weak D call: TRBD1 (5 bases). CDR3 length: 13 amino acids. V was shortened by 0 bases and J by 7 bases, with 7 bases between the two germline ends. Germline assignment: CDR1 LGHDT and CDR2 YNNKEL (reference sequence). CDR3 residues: CASSQDGGQPQHF. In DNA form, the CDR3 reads TGTGCCAGCAGCCAAGATGGGGGGCAGCCCCAGCATTTT.

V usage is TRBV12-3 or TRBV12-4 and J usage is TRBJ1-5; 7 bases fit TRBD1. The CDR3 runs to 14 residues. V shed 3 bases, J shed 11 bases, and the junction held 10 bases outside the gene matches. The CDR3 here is CASSLALRGQTQHF. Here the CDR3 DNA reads TGTGCCAGCAGTTTGGCCCTTAGGGGGCAGACCCAGCATTTT.

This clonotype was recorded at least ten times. The CDR3 bases are TGTGCCAGCAGGGGACTAGCGGCGAATGAGCAGTTCTTC. Its translation is CASRGLAANEQFF. The chain carries TRBV21-1 and TRBJ2-1; the D call of TRBD2 is as the table states it, not checked on the DNA. TRBV21-1 is a recognized pseudogene. The CDR3 totals 13 residues.

The CDR3 region has the DNA TGCGCCAGCAGCTACCAGACAGCGACTGGTGCGCAGTATTTT. Its translation is CASSYQTATGAQYF. The rearrangement uses TRBV5-1 and TRBJ2-3; tentatively, D is TRBD1 (5 bases). CDR1 is SGHRS, CDR2 YFSETQ, per germline. The CDR3 extends over 14 amino acids. V shed 3 bases and J shed 10 bases, with 18 bases lying between them.

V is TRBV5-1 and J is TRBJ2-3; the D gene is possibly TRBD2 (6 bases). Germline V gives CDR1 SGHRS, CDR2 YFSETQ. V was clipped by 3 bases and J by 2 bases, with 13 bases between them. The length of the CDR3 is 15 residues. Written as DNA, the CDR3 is TGCGCCAGCAGCTCGGCTAGCGAGGTCACAGATACGCAGTATTTT. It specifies CASSSASEVTDTQYF.

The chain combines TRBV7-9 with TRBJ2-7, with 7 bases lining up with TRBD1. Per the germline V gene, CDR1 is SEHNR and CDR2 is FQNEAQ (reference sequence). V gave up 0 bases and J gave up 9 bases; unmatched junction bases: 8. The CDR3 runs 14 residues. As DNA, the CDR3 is TGTGCCAGCAGCTTAGCCGGGACAGCCAGCGGGCAGTACTTC. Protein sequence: CASSLAGTASGQYF.

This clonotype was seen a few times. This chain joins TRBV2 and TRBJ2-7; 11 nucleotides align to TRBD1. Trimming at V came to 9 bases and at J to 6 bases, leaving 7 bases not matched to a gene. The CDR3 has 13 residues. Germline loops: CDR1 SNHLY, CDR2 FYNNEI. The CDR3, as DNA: TGTGCCAGTGGGACAGGGGGTTACGGCGAGCAGTACTTC. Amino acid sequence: CASGTGGYGEQYF. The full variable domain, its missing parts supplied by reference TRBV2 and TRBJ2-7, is EPEVTQTPSHQVTQMGQEVILRCVPISNHLYFYWYRQILGQKVEFLVSFYNNEISEKSEIFDDQFSVERPDGSNFTLKIRSTKLEDSAMYFCASGTGGYGEQYFGPGTRLTVT.

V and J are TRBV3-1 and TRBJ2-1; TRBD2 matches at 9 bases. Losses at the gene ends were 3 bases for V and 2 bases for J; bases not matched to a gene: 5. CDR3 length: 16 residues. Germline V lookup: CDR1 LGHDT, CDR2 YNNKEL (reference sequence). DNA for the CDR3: TGTGCCAGCAGCCAGTTACTAGCGGGCGCCTACAATGAGCAGTTCTTC. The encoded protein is CASSQLLAGAYNEQFF.

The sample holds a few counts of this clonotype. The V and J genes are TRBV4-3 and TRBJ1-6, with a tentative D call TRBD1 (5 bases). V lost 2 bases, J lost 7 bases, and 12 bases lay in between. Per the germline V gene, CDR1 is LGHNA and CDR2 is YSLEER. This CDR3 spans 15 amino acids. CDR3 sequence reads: CASSQIETANSPLHF. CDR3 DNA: TGCGCCAGCAGCCAAATAGAGACAGCCAATTCACCCCTCCACTTT.

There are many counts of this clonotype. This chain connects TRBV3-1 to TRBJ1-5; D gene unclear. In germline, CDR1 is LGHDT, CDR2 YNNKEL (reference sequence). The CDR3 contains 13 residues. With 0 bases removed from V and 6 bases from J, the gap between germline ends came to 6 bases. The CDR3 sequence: CASSQEPRQPQHF. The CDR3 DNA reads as TGTGCCAGCAGCCAAGAACCGCGTCAGCCCCAGCATTTT.

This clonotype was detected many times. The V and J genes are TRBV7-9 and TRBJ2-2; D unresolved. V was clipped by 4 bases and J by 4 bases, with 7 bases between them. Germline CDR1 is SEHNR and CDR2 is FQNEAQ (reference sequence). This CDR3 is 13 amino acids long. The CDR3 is CASSSRSTGELFF. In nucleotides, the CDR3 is TGTGCCAGCAGCTCCCGCTCCACCGGGGAGCTGTTTTTT.